Sequencing of this TCR beta chain was carried out in a study of T-cell reconstitution after alpha-beta-depleted transplantation in children. Molecular barcoding with unique molecular identifiers was used for the TCRbeta library. TCRdb passed the PCR reads through MiXCR, listing each CDR3 protein once. The table shows about 250,000 distinct CDR3 sequences, with approximately 24% occurring only once. Germline V gene lookup returns CDR1 MNHEY and CDR2 SVGEGT. The CDR3 is 15 amino acids. Trimming removed 6 bases at V and 5 bases at J, with 19 bases between. Only a few counts were recorded for this clonotype.

The chain employs TRBV6-2 or TRBV6-3 and TRBJ2-5, with D maybe TRBD2 (5 bases). The source was PBMCs, mostly from graft donor cells, collected 360 days after TCRalphabeta/CD19-depleted stem cell transplant. The clonotype comes from a female patient aged 2-9 years who had a stem cell transplant for congenital amegakaryocytic thrombocytopenia, so the T cells may come from the graft donor. Here the CDR3 reads CASSPVRLRGETQYF. The CDR3 region has the DNA TGTGCCAGCAGCCCAGTGCGGCTGAGAGGGGAGACCCAGTACTTC.